This TCR beta chain was found in a study of blood T cell repertoires in COVID-19. For the study at large: Italy, Spain and the United States were the sources of the convalescent and acute COVID-19 samples.

Only in-frame clones appear in the TCRdb table, and some are missing; sequencing was by immunoSEQ multiplex PCR. The sample lists 40,000 to 60,000 clones, roughly 85% occurring once. Germline CDR1 and CDR2: SEHNR and FQNEAQ (reference sequence). There are 11 residues in the CDR3. The ends were cut back, 3 bases at V and 10 bases at J, with 9 bases in the middle. In its sample, this clone was seen a few times. The sequencing sample was made of peripheral blood. The chain couples TRBV7-9 to TRBJ1-1; maybe TRBD1 (5 bases). The clonotype comes from a man between 65 and 79 years old with acute or convalescent COVID-19. The CDR3 sequence is CASSLGQGAFF. CDR3 DNA: TGTGCCAGCAGCTTGGGGCAGGGAGCTTTCTTT.